The next 6 T cell receptor beta chains were all read from a single sample in a study of blood T cell repertoires in COVID-19. This table comes from immunoSEQ multiplex PCR, and its TCRdb copy is limited to in-frame clones, with some not included. This sample yields more than 200,000 clones, of which about four fifths are seen a single time; 8.9% belongs to the top ten. The sample taken for sequencing was peripheral blood. The receptors here all came from an elderly man with acute or convalescent COVID-19.

This clone showed up just once. V and J are TRBV6-5 and TRBJ1-1; 9 bases are a match to TRBD1. There are 14 residues in the CDR3. CDR1 and CDR2 from the germline V gene are MNHEY and SVGAGI. Trimming at V came to 5 bases and at J to 6 bases, leaving 7 bases not matched to a gene. The CDR3 protein is CASSRQQGASEAFF. The CDR3 nucleotides are TGTGCCAGCAGTCGTCAACAGGGGGCCTCTGAAGCTTTCTTT.

This rearrangement joins TRBV5-5 to TRBJ2-3; D might be TRBD1 (5 bases). The CDR3 is made up of 15 amino acids. From germline, CDR1 is SGHKS and CDR2 YYEKEE (reference sequence). V lost 1 base, J lost 3 bases, and 12 bases lay in between. The CDR3 region is CASSLRVRVTDTQYF. The CDR3 DNA follows: TGTGCCAGCAGCTTGAGGGTCAGGGTAACAGATACGCAGTATTTT. The full variable domain, its missing parts supplied by reference TRBV5-5 and TRBJ2-3, is DAGVTQSPTHLIKTRGQQVTLRCSPISGHKSVSWYQQVLGQGPQFIFQYYEKEERGRGNFPDRFSARQFPNYSSELNVNALLLGDSALYLCASSLRVRVTDTQYFGPGTRLTVL.

The V call is TRBV4-2, the J call TRBJ2-7; no clear D gene. The ends were cut back, 0 bases at V and 4 bases at J, with 7 bases in the middle. CDR3 length: 13 amino acids. Germline assignment: CDR1 LGHNA and CDR2 YNFKEQ. The CDR3 DNA follows: TGTGCCAGCAGCCAAGATAAGCCATACGAGCAGTACTTC. Translation gives CASSQDKPYEQYF.

J is TRBJ1-5 and V is TRBV30, with D possibly matching TRBD1 (5 bases). Germline CDR1 reads GTSNPN; CDR2 reads SVGIG (reference sequence). V gave up 2 bases and J gave up 5 bases, with 16 bases separating them. This CDR3 comprises 15 residues. The CDR3: CAWSKLTGSYQPQHF. The CDR3 DNA follows: TGTGCCTGGAGTAAGTTAACAGGCAGCTATCAGCCCCAGCATTTT.

V usage is TRBV19 and J usage is TRBJ1-1; D might be TRBD1 (6 bases). The CDR3 spans 17 residues. The V gene's germline CDR1 is LNHDA and CDR2 SQIVND (reference sequence). V lost 5 bases, J lost 5 bases, and 24 bases lay in between. The CDR3 spells CASSLLPLDRHGTEAFF. DNA for the CDR3: TGTGCCAGTAGTTTACTACCTTTGGACAGACATGGGACTGAAGCTTTCTTT.

The chain uses TRBV6-5 and TRBJ1-3; D is unresolved. The CDR3 sequence is 15 residues long. V lost 5 bases and J lost 0, with 11 bases in between. Germline CDR1 MNHEY, CDR2 SVGAGI. The CDR3 DNA sequence: TGTGCCAGCAGTCTCCGATGGAGCTCTGGAAACACCATATATTTT. Protein product: CASSLRWSSGNTIYF.